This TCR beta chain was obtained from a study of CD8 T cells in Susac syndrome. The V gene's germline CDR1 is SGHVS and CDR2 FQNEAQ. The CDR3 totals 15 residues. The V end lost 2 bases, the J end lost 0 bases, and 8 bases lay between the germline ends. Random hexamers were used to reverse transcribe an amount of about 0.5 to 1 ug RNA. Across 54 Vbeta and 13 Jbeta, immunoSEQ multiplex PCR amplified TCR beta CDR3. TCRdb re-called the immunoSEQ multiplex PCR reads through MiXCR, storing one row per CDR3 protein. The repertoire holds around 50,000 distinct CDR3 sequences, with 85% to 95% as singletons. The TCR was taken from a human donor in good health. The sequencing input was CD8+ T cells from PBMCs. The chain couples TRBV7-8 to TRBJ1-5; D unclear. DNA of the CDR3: TGTGCCAGCAGCTTATTATCAGATAGCAATCAGCCCCAGCATTTT. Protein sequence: CASSLLSDSNQPQHF.